This T cell receptor (beta chain) was recovered during a study of T cell responses to AZD1222 COVID-19 vaccine. Findings of the study overall: As reported, nearly half of all spike-specific TCRs target variant regions that are unmutated. Females made up more of the donors, who were largely white British, and clonal diversity may have come out too low.

The CDR3 spans 13 residues. V lost 5 bases and J lost 3, with 11 bases in between. Looked up from germline, CDR1 is SGHTA and CDR2 is FQGTGA. A word on this clone: The target antigen is unknown.

The table came from immunoSEQ multiplex PCR; TCRdb's copy has only in-frame clones and leaves some out. The profile covers approximately 120,000 clones, with roughly 91% appearing a single time and about 4.2% taken by the ten largest. This receptor was identified in an adult in good health. The rearrangement links TRBV7-3 to TRBJ2-7; D possibly corresponds to TRBD1 (6 bases). The sequenced sample was peripheral blood, obtained on day 0 of MenACWY control vaccination. The CDR3 spells CASSPGQYYEQYF. The CDR3, as DNA: TGTGCCAGCAGCCCCGGACAGTACTACGAGCAGTACTTC.